Below, 12 T cell receptor beta chains from the same sample are listed, as sequenced in a study of T cells in Graves' hyperthyroidism and ophthalmopathy. Researchers took RNA transcripts and amplified the TCR beta CDR3 regions from them. With the HTBI primer set, the TCR CDR3 went through a first round of RT-PCR. TCRdb reanalysed the multiplex PCR reads using MiXCR and keeps one entry per CDR3 protein. The data hold 220,000 or so distinct CDR3 sequences, with roughly 17% observed a single time. The sequenced sample consisted of blood. Receptors were obtained from a woman in her late teens or twenties with Graves' ophthalmopathy.

As regards this clonotype: A read error is possible here, since a much larger clone lies one base away. CDR3 sequence: CASSTSGGDEQYF. CDR3 DNA: TGTGCCAGCAGTACTAGCGGGGGGGACGAGCAGTACTTC. The chain links TRBV28 to TRBJ2-7, with 13 bases aligning to TRBD2. This CDR3 is built from 13 residues. The germline V gene encodes CDR1 MDHEN and CDR2 SYDVKM. With V trimmed by 5 bases and J by 5 bases, 0 bases remained unmatched.

This clonotype has a count of ten or more. Written as DNA, the CDR3 is TGTGCCAGCAGCTTAGCGGGGGTTACCACTGAAGCTTTCTTT. Translated: CASSLAGVTTEAFF. The chain couples TRBV7-2 to TRBJ1-1, with D tentatively TRBD1 (5 bases). Trimming removed 0 bases at V and 4 bases at J, with 9 bases between. In germline, CDR1 is SGHTA, CDR2 FQGNSA. The CDR3 is 14 amino acids. Filled out from reference TRBV7-2 and TRBJ1-1, the complete variable domain reads GAGVSQSPSNKVTEKGKDVELRCDPISGHTALYWYRQSLGQGLEFLIYFQGNSAPDKSGLPSDRFSAERTGGSVSTLTIQRTQQEDSAVYLCASSLAGVTTEAFFGQGTRLTVV.

This clonotype was detected ten times or more. The chain has TRBV12-3 or TRBV12-4 and TRBJ2-7, with 8 positions matching TRBD2. The CDR3 is 14 residues long. Trimming took 6 bases from V and 0 from J; bases not matched to a gene: 4. Here the CDR3 DNA reads TGTGCCAGCAGAGCCGGGACTAGCTCCTACGAGCAGTACTTC. Encoded protein: CASRAGTSSYEQYF.

This clonotype was detected ten times or more. The chain is built from TRBV10-2 and TRBJ1-2; D remains unclear. Trimming took 5 bases from V and 2 from J, leaving 9 bases between them. The length of the CDR3 is 13 residues. Germline V gene lookup returns CDR1 WSHSY and CDR2 SAAADI. CDR3 loop: CASSLTVNYGYTF. CDR3 sequence (DNA): TGCGCCAGCAGTCTCACAGTAAACTATGGCTACACCTTC.

Many counts were recorded for this clonotype. J is TRBJ2-3 and V is TRBV30; D gene ambiguous. The CDR3 sequence is 14 residues long. The V gene lost 0 bases and the J gene lost 2 bases, with 9 bases spanning the gap. The germline V gene encodes CDR1 GTSNPN and CDR2 SVGIG (reference sequence). CDR3 amino acids: CAWSVLGHTDTQYF. The CDR3 nucleotides are TGTGCCTGGAGTGTACTGGGCCACACAGATACGCAGTATTTT.

This clonotype has ten or more counts. The chain is built from TRBV12-3 or TRBV12-4 and TRBJ1-6; D possibly corresponds to TRBD1 (6 bases). CDR3 length: 13 amino acids. Deletions cut 6 bases from V and 7 bases from J, with 10 bases between. The CDR3 spells CASSLGGNSPLHF. The CDR3 bases are TGTGCCAGCAGCTTGGGGGGCAATTCACCCCTCCACTTT.

There are many counts of this clonotype. The chain employs TRBV7-2 and TRBJ2-3; TRBD2 aligns across 9 bases. CDR1 is SGHTA, CDR2 FQGNSA, per germline. This CDR3 contains 15 residues. Germline trimming cut 3 bases from V and 7 bases from J; bases unmatched to any gene: 8. The CDR3: CASSFYAGGPNTQYF. CDR3 nucleotides: TGTGCCAGCAGCTTCTATGCGGGAGGGCCAAATACGCAGTATTTT.

This clonotype was detected many times. The rearrangement joins TRBV9 to TRBJ2-5, with D maybe TRBD1 (6 bases). V lost 3 bases and J 1 base, leaving 10 bases between the germline ends. Looked up from germline, CDR1 is SGDLS and CDR2 is YYNGEE. The CDR3 is made up of 14 amino acids. CDR3 nucleotides: TGTGCCAGCAGCGCCCTGACAGGCCAAGAGACCCAGTACTTC. Its translation is CASSALTGQETQYF.

This clonotype was seen repeatedly, ten times or more. The chain is built from TRBV7-8 and TRBJ2-7; 9 positions agree with TRBD2. The J segment lost 5 bases and the V segment lost 1 base, leaving 6 bases of the junction unmatched. Germline CDR1 and CDR2: SGHVS and FQNEAQ. The CDR3 extends over 15 amino acids. For the CDR3, the DNA is TGTGCCAGCAGCTTAGTTATTAGCGGGGGAAACGAGCAGTACTTC. It translates to CASSLVISGGNEQYF.

This clonotype appeared many times. This chain's CDR3 is CASSPRDRGTYEQYF. The CDR3 bases are TGTGCCAGCAGCCCCCGGGACAGGGGAACCTACGAGCAGTACTTC. The V and J genes are TRBV3-1 and TRBJ2-7, with 10 positions matching TRBD1. Germline V CDR1 and CDR2: LGHDT, YNNKEL (reference sequence). The V segment lost 4 bases and the J segment 2 bases; nucleotides outside the gene matches: 5. The CDR3 runs to 15 residues.

J is TRBJ1-4 and V is TRBV29-1, with a tentative D call TRBD1 (6 bases). The CDR3 length is 13 residues. Trimming stripped 8 bases from V and 8 bases from J, with 18 bases between. Per germline, CDR1 SQVTM and CDR2 ANQGSEA. The CDR3 sequence: CSLGAGGEEKLFF. In DNA form, the CDR3 reads TGCAGCCTGGGGGCGGGGGGCGAGGAAAAACTGTTTTTT.

In its sample, this clonotype was seen many times. This chain uses TRBV6-2 or TRBV6-3 with TRBJ2-7; 7 nucleotides line up with TRBD1. From germline, CDR1 is MNHEY and CDR2 SVGEGT. This CDR3 has 14 amino acids. V trimming: 3 bases; J trimming: 4 bases; junction bases outside the gene matches: 6. The CDR3 nucleotides read TGTGCCAGCAGTTATGACAGGGTGTGGTACGAGCAGTACTTC. This gives the protein CASSYDRVWYEQYF.